These 10 T cell receptor beta chains were sequenced from one sample in a study of T cell responses to AZD1222 COVID-19 vaccine. Data came from immunoSEQ multiplex PCR; TCRdb stores just in-frame clones and leaves some out. The sample yields some 65,000 clones, about four fifths seen once. The specimen comprised peripheral blood, sampled on day 0 of MenACWY control vaccination. Every receptor here comes from an adult in good health.

The chain is built from TRBV29-1 and TRBJ1-2; TRBD1 aligns across 10 bases. Per the germline V gene, CDR1 is SQVTM and CDR2 is ANQGSEA. There are 13 residues in the CDR3. J gave up 6 bases and V 5 bases, and 6 bases lay outside the gene matches. The CDR3 DNA sequence: TGCAGCGTTTCAAAGACAGGGGGCAATGGCTACACCTTC. It yields the protein CSVSKTGGNGYTF.

CDR3 DNA sequence: TGTGCCAGCACCCCACTAGCGGGGGGTAGAGTTGAGCAGTTCTTC. It encodes CASTPLAGGRVEQFF. This chain links TRBV28 with TRBJ2-1; TRBD2 matches 12 bases. V lost 7 bases, J lost 9 bases, and 10 bases stayed unmatched. The CDR3 has 15 amino acids. CDR1 is MDHEN, CDR2 SYDVKM, per germline.

The chain recombines TRBV2 with TRBJ2-7; no firm D call. The CDR3 contains 14 residues. The V gene's germline CDR1 is SNHLY and CDR2 FYNNEI. V was pared by 6 bases and J by 0 bases, with 12 bases between. This chain's CDR3 is CASSFRAHSYEQYF. In DNA, the CDR3 is TGTGCCAGCAGCTTTCGGGCCCACTCCTACGAGCAGTACTTC.

This clone was recorded only once. The rearrangement uses TRBV5-1 and TRBJ2-7; TRBD2 matches 10 bases. CDR1 SGHRS and CDR2 YFSETQ come from the germline V gene. The CDR3 is 18 residues long. The V and J ends lost 0 bases and 0 bases, in that order; junction bases with no gene match: 9. The CDR3 protein is CASSLGVLRLAGSYEQYF. In DNA, the CDR3 is TGCGCCAGCAGCTTGGGGGTCCTCAGACTAGCGGGCTCCTACGAGCAGTACTTC. Complete variable domain (other parts from reference TRBV5-1 and TRBJ2-7): KAGVTQTPRYLIKTRGQQVTLSCSPISGHRSVSWYQQTPGQGLQFLFEYFSETQRNKGNFPGRFSGRQFSNSRSEMNVSTLELGDSALYLCASSLGVLRLAGSYEQYFGPGTRLTVT.

Concerning this clone itself: This CDR3 is also generated by other DNA sequences in the sample. This sequence joins TRBV7-9 and TRBJ2-7; D not resolved. V dropped 1 base and J dropped 1 base, with 2 bases sitting between them. Germline V CDR1 and CDR2: SEHNR, FQNEAQ (reference sequence). The CDR3 totals 12 residues. CDR3 sequence reads: CASSLGSYEQYF. CDR3 DNA sequence: TGTGCCAGCAGCTTAGGATCCTACGAGCAGTACTTC.

The CDR3 DNA follows: TGTGCCTGGAGCATTGTGACAGCCAGCTATGGCTACACCTTC. Protein: CAWSIVTASYGYTF. This rearrangement joins TRBV30 to TRBJ1-2, with TRBD1 as a possible D gene (5 bases). From germline, CDR1 is GTSNPN and CDR2 SVGIG (reference sequence). V was pared by 3 bases and J by 4 bases, with 15 bases between. The CDR3 length is 14 residues.

V gene TRBV18 combines with J gene TRBJ1-1; no clear D. V was cut by 4 bases and J by 3 bases, with 6 bases left in between. The CDR3 spans 12 residues. Looked up from germline, CDR1 is KGHSH and CDR2 is LQKENI. CDR3 DNA: TGTGCCAGCTCACTAAGGGACACTGAAGCTTTCTTT. Translated, it gives CASSLRDTEAFF. Complete variable domain (other parts from reference TRBV18 and TRBJ1-1): NAGVMQNPRHLVRRRGQEARLRCSPMKGHSHVYWYRQLPEEGLKFMVYLQKENIIDESGMPKERFSAEFPKEGPSILRIQQVVRGDSAAYFCASSLRDTEAFFGQGTRLTVV.

The chain is built from TRBV6-2 or TRBV6-3 and TRBJ2-1; 9 bases are shared with TRBD2. Germline assignment: CDR1 MNHEY and CDR2 SVGEGT. CDR3 size: 16 residues. The trim removed 2 bases at V and 9 bases at J, leaving 11 bases unmatched. CDR3 region: CASSYGLAGGRSEQFF. The CDR3 nucleotides read TGTGCCAGCAGTTACGGCCTGGCGGGGGGGCGGTCTGAGCAGTTCTTC.

The chain uses TRBV10-3 and TRBJ1-2; D remains unclear. Germline CDR1 and CDR2: ENHRY and SYGVKD. V lost 6 bases, J lost 2 bases, and 10 bases lay in between. The CDR3 spans 13 residues. The CDR3 here is CAIRTAVNYGYTF. DNA of the CDR3: TGTGCCATCAGGACGGCCGTCAACTATGGCTACACCTTC.

The rearrangement uses TRBV28 and TRBJ1-5, with 9 positions matching TRBD1. In germline, CDR1 is MDHEN, CDR2 SYDVKM. V gave up 5 bases and J gave up 5 bases; unmatched junction bases: 4. CDR3 length: 14 residues. The chain's CDR3 is CASSKTGGYQPQHF. CDR3 nucleotides: TGTGCCAGCAGTAAGACAGGGGGGTATCAGCCCCAGCATTTT.